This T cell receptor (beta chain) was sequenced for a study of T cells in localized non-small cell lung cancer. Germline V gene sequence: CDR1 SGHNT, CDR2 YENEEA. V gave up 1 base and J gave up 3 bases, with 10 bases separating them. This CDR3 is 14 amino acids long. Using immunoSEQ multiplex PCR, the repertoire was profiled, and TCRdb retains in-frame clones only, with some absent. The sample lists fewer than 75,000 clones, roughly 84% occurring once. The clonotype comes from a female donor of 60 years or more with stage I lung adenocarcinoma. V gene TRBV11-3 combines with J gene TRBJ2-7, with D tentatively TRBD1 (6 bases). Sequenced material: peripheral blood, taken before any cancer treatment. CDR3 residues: CASSLGDTYYEQYF. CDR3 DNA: TGTGCCAGCAGCTTAGGGGACACTTACTACGAGCAGTACTTC.